The following is a TCR beta chain sequence with its context. Antigen specificity is unknown. These data belong to a study of T cell responses to AZD1222 COVID-19 vaccine. Second doses were pooled across both intervals (about 4 or about 12 weeks). Using immunoSEQ multiplex PCR, the repertoire was profiled, and TCRdb retains in-frame clones only, with some absent. The sample comprises some 150,000 clones, more than 85% of which are singletons, and approximately 3.6% rests with the top ten. This CDR3 has 15 amino acids. The germline CDR1 and CDR2 sequences are ENHRY and SYGVKD. V was shortened by 3 bases and J by 6 bases, with 18 bases between the two germline ends. General study points: Spike was spanned by vaccine-associated CD4 TCRs, with dominance at 160-218 and 743-854. Repertoire sampling was restricted to post-peak T cell response timepoints. Breadth and depth of Spike-specific TCRs rose after two AZD1222 doses.

The V call is TRBV10-3, the J call TRBJ2-7, with D maybe TRBD1 (6 bases). This TCR was sampled from an adult who received the AZD1222 COVID-19 vaccine. The specimen comprised peripheral blood, sampled 28 days after the second AZD1222 dose. In nucleotides, the CDR3 is TGTGCCATCAGTGAAAGGGGGACACCCTTCGGCGAGCAGTACTTC. Translation: CAISERGTPFGEQYF.